This is a list of T cell receptor beta chains from one sample in a study of cytomegalovirus exposure and HLA in healthy donors. TCRdb's table, derived via immunoSEQ multiplex PCR, lists solely in-frame clones and lacks some. The sample contains over 90,000 clones, about three quarters of which appear only once. Sequenced: PBMCs. The receptor set was obtained from a man aged 40-49 years in good health and CMV-seronegative. Each CDR3 is given with its conserved first and last residue. Each record gives: D gene, J gene, clone size, V gene, CDR3 DNA, CDR3 protein. The D gene is left open where the match is weak. Clone size appears in some rows only: once, few, many, or a class for an expanded clone.

d_gene: TRBD2
j_gene: TRBJ2-5
abundance: -
v_gene: TRBV15
CDR3nt: TGTGCCACCAGCATCACCGGGGGGACTAGCGAAGAGACCCAGTACTTC
CDR3aa: CATSITGGTSEETQYF

d_gene: -
j_gene: TRBJ2-1
abundance: few
v_gene: TRBV5-6
CDR3nt: TGTGCCAGCAGCTTGTTCTCACTAGCCAACCGTATGTTCTTC
CDR3aa: CASSLFSLANRMFF

d_gene: -
j_gene: TRBJ2-5
abundance: -
v_gene: TRBV13
CDR3nt: TGTGCCAGCAGACAAGCCGGGTGGGGGGAAGAGACCCAGTACTTC
CDR3aa: CASRQAGWGEETQYF

d_gene: TRBD2
j_gene: TRBJ2-7
abundance: few
v_gene: TRBV4-2
CDR3nt: TGTGCCAGCAGCCAACTGAAACAGGCCTCGACTAGCGGGGATGAGCAGTACTTC
CDR3aa: CASSQLKQASTSGDEQYF

d_gene: TRBD1
j_gene: TRBJ2-2
abundance: -
v_gene: TRBV5-1
CDR3nt: TGCGCCAGCAGCCCTGGACAGGGGGTATCCGGGGAGCTGTTTTTT
CDR3aa: CASSPGQGVSGELFF

d_gene: TRBD2
j_gene: TRBJ2-5
abundance: -
v_gene: TRBV4-1
CDR3nt: TGCGCCAGCAGCCAAGGTGTAGCGGGGTGGGAAGAGACCCAGTACTTC
CDR3aa: CASSQGVAGWEETQYF

d_gene: TRBD1
j_gene: TRBJ2-2
abundance: -
v_gene: TRBV6-5
CDR3nt: TGTGCCAGCAGTTACCGAGACAGGGCCGGGGAGCTGTTTTTT
CDR3aa: CASSYRDRAGELFF

d_gene: TRBD1
j_gene: TRBJ2-7
abundance: -
v_gene: TRBV15
CDR3nt: TGTGCCACCAGCAGAGTGAACAGGGGCTCCTACGAGCAGTACTTC
CDR3aa: CATSRVNRGSYEQYF

d_gene: TRBD2
j_gene: TRBJ2-3
abundance: -
v_gene: TRBV29-1
CDR3nt: TGCAGCGTGCATGGACTAGCGGGGCATGGCACAGATACGCAGTATTTT
CDR3aa: CSVHGLAGHGTDTQYF

d_gene: -
j_gene: TRBJ1-4
abundance: -
v_gene: TRBV30
CDR3nt: TGTGCCTGGAGTTTTCGTCTCGCGGGCGTTGAAAAACTGTTTTTT
CDR3aa: CAWSFRLAGVEKLFF

d_gene: -
j_gene: TRBJ2-6
abundance: -
v_gene: TRBV2
CDR3nt: TGTGCCAGCACCGAACAGAGCTCTGGGGCCAACGTCCTGACTTTC
CDR3aa: CASTEQSSGANVLTF